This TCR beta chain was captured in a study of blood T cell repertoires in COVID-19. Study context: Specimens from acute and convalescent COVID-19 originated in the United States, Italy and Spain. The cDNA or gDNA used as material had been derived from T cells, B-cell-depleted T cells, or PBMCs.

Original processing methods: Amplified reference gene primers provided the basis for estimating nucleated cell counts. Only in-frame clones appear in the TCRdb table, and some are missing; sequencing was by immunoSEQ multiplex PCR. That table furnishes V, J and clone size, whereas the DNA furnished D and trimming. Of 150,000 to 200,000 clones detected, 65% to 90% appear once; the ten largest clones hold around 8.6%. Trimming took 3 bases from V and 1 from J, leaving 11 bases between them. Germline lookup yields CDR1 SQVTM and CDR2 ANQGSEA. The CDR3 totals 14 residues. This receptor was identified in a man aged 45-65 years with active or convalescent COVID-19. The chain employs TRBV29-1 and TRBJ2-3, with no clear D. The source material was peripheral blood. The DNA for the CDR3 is TGCAGCGTTGATAGCCCGTCAGGCACAGATACGCAGTATTTT. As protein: CSVDSPSGTDTQYF.